The 16 T cell receptor beta chains below all came from one sample that was sequenced in a study of STAT5B mutations in CD4+ large granular lymphocyte leukemia (dated by TCRdb to the early 2020s). Receptor amplification or capture employed the immunoSEQ multiplex PCR assay. In its TCRdb copy, this immuneACCESS table keeps in-frame sequences only and misses some clones. Where compared with another copy, unresolved V genes explain less than half of these, and the others have no known cause. The sample has over 30,000 clones on record, about 85% of them singletons. The top ten hold less than 3.5% of the sample. Source material: CD4+ T cells from blood buffy coats. These receptors were taken from a human donor in good health.

V gene TRBV15 combines with J gene TRBJ2-5; D is unresolved. The CDR3 is made up of 14 amino acids. With 1 base removed from V and 5 bases from J, the gap between germline ends came to 11 bases. The germline gives CDR1 LNHNV, CDR2 YYDKDF (reference sequence). CDR3 sequence: CATSRGSAEETQYF. The CDR3 DNA sequence: TGTGCCACCAGCAGAGGGAGCGCAGAGGAGACCCAGTACTTC. The full variable domain, in which reference TRBV15 and TRBJ2-5 provide the parts outside the CDR3, is DAMVIQNPRYQVTQFGKPVTLSCSQTLNHNVMYWYQQKSSQAPKLLFHYYDKDFNNEADTPDNFQSRRPNTSFCFLDIRSPGLGDTAMYLCATSRGSAEETQYFGPGTRLLVL.

The gene calls are TRBV19 and TRBJ1-5; tentative D call: TRBD1 (6 bases). The V gene's germline CDR1 is LNHDA and CDR2 SQIVND (reference sequence). This CDR3 region has 18 residues. V was cut by 3 bases and J by 0 bases, with 18 bases left in between. DNA of the CDR3: TGTGCCAGTAGTATCTTCCCTCAAGGGGGGTATAGCAATCAGCCCCAGCATTTT. Its translation: CASSIFPQGGYSNQPQHF.

This clone has just a few counts. The V gene is TRBV11-2, the J gene TRBJ1-1; tentative D call: TRBD1 (6 bases). This CDR3 has 14 amino acids. Germline V lookup: CDR1 SGHAT, CDR2 FQNNGV. The V and J ends lost 3 bases and 1 base respectively, with 9 bases between them. This chain's CDR3 is CASSFGGSNTEAFF. The CDR3 nucleotides read TGTGCCAGCAGCTTTGGGGGCTCGAACACTGAAGCTTTCTTT.

The genes are TRBV14 and TRBJ1-1; a weak D match, TRBD1 (6 bases). CDR1 and CDR2 (germline): SGHDN, FVKESK. V was clipped by 0 bases and J by 7 bases, with 15 bases between them. The CDR3 extends over 15 amino acids. The CDR3 DNA follows: TGTGCCAGCAGCCAAGATGAAGGGGGGGTAGGTGAAGCTTTCTTT. Amino acid sequence: CASSQDEGGVGEAFF.

The rearrangement uses TRBV5-1 and TRBJ1-2; 10 bases agree with TRBD1. Germline V gene data show CDR1 as SGHRS and CDR2 as YFSETQ. The length of the CDR3 is 15 residues. Trimming removed 2 bases from V and 1 base from J; junction bases left unmatched: 2. CDR3 nucleotide sequence: TGCGCCAGCAGCTTCGGGACAGGGGATAACTATGGCTACACCTTC. This translates into CASSFGTGDNYGYTF.

The gene calls are TRBV15 and TRBJ2-5; D possibly corresponds to TRBD2 (6 bases). V lost 0 bases to trimming and J lost 5 bases, with 10 bases between them. This CDR3 comprises 14 residues. Germline lookup yields CDR1 LNHNV and CDR2 YYDKDF (reference sequence). As DNA, the CDR3 is TGTGCCACCAGCAGAGATCGGGGGACGGAGACCCAGTACTTC. As protein: CATSRDRGTETQYF.

This chain joins TRBV28 and TRBJ2-7; the match to TRBD1 covers 7 bases. CDR1 and CDR2 (germline): MDHEN, SYDVKM. The CDR3 has 15 residues. V dropped 6 bases and J dropped 2; count of bases not matched to a gene: 10. The CDR3 spells CASRSLGTVTYEQYF. As DNA, the CDR3 is TGTGCCAGCAGATCTCTCGGGACAGTCACCTACGAGCAGTACTTC.

The chain has TRBV9 and TRBJ2-1, with 7 bases aligning to TRBD1. Losses at the gene ends were 1 base for V and 9 bases for J; bases not matched to a gene: 1. There are 12 residues in the CDR3. Germline V gene sequence: CDR1 SGDLS, CDR2 YYNGEE. The CDR3 region is CASSVTGVEQFF. For the CDR3, the DNA is TGTGCCAGCAGCGTAACAGGGGTTGAGCAGTTCTTC.

The chain links TRBV27 to TRBJ1-1, with no clear D. CDR3 length: 13 residues. Germline V gene data show CDR1 as MNHEY and CDR2 as SMNVEV (reference sequence). The germline V and J ends were trimmed by 3 bases and 1 base, with 6 bases remaining between them. The CDR3 sequence is CASSFAGNTEAFF. In DNA form, the CDR3 reads TGTGCCAGCAGTTTTGCGGGGAACACTGAAGCTTTCTTT.

The chain employs TRBV21-1 and TRBJ2-6; the DNA was not used to check the table's D call, TRBD1. TRBV21-1 is designated a pseudogene. This CDR3 spans 20 amino acids. CDR3 loop: CASRKQNFRRGPSGANVLTF. The CDR3 DNA is TGTGCCAGCAGGAAGCAAAATTTCCGAAGGGGGCCCTCTGGGGCCAACGTCCTGACTTTC.

The rearrangement uses TRBV7-2 and TRBJ2-7, with D perhaps TRBD1 or TRBD2 (5 bases each). Trimming stripped 1 base from V and 3 bases from J, with 13 bases between. This CDR3 region has 15 residues. Germline V gene lookup returns CDR1 SGHTA and CDR2 FQGNSA. The CDR3 sequence: CASSLVGGISYEQYF. DNA of the CDR3: TGTGCCAGCAGCTTAGTTGGGGGAATCAGCTACGAGCAGTACTTC.

The rearrangement joins TRBV19 to TRBJ1-2; no clear D gene. Trimming removed 8 bases from V and 4 bases from J, with 8 bases in between. The CDR3 consists of 11 residues. The germline V gene encodes CDR1 LNHDA and CDR2 SQIVND (reference sequence). As DNA, the CDR3 is TGTGCCAGTGCGATTGGCTATGGCTACACCTTC. It codes for CASAIGYGYTF.

This chain uses TRBV5-4 with TRBJ2-2, with TRBD2 matching 11 bases. V trimming: 4 bases; J trimming: 4 bases; junction bases outside the gene matches: 9. CDR1 is SGHNT and CDR2 is YYREEE in the germline V gene (reference sequence). CDR3 length: 17 amino acids. The CDR3 bases are TGTGCCAGCAGCACCCCAACTAGCGGGAGTTTCACCGGGGAGCTGTTTTTT. Protein product: CASSTPTSGSFTGELFF.

The rearrangement links TRBV6-5 to TRBJ1-5; maybe TRBD1 (6 bases). This CDR3 has 15 residues. Trimming cost V 4 bases and J 1 base, with 11 bases left between them. Looked up from germline, CDR1 is MNHEY and CDR2 is SVGAGI. The CDR3, as DNA: TGTGCCAGCAGTTCCTACAGGGAAAGCAATCAGCCCCAGCATTTT. It translates to CASSSYRESNQPQHF.

This rearrangement joins TRBV19 to TRBJ1-5; D gene unclear. This CDR3 has 14 residues. Looked up from germline, CDR1 is LNHDA and CDR2 is SQIVND (reference sequence). With 1 base removed from V and 0 bases from J, the gap between germline ends came to 4 bases. DNA of the CDR3: TGTGCCAGTAGTATAGTGGTTAGCAATCAGCCCCAGCATTTT. It encodes CASSIVVSNQPQHF.

This chain links TRBV19 with TRBJ1-1; tentative D call: TRBD1 (5 bases). The CDR3 covers 14 residues. Trimming took off 6 bases at V and 8 bases at J, with 19 bases between the two ends. Germline CDR1 LNHDA, CDR2 SQIVND (reference sequence). The CDR3 is CASRFRDWELEAFF. DNA for the CDR3: TGTGCCAGTAGATTCAGGGACTGGGAATTAGAAGCTTTCTTT.